Listed below are T cell receptor beta chains from one sample, sequenced in a study of chemoradiotherapy in HPV16-positive cancers. The assay was immunoSEQ multiplex PCR, and TCRdb's table has in-frame clones only and misses some. This sample has roughly 28,000 clones; about four fifths occur once, and the top ten carry roughly 6%. Specimen: blood, collected from a patient who underwent chemoradiotherapy. The receptors here all came from a human donor with HPV-associated anogenital cancer. The CDR3 runs from the conserved cysteine through the conserved F or W. A D gene is named only where the DNA matches it firmly. Only part of the rows carry a size: once, few, many, or a class if the clone is expanded.

TRBD1,TRBV2,few,TRBJ1-5,CASSDGRQGLRPQHF,TGTGCCAGCAGTGACGGGAGACAGGGTCTACGGCCCCAGCATTTT
TRBD1,TRBV30,few,TRBJ1-4,CAWRDRQGLDEKLFF,TGTGCCTGGAGAGACAGACAGGGTCTGGATGAAAAACTGTTTTTT
NA,TRBV21-1,few,TRBJ2-2,CASSKNPTGGSNTGELFF,TGTGCCAGCAGCAAAAATCCGACAGGGGGTTCGAACACCGGGGAGCTGTTTTTT
NA,TRBV7-6,NA,TRBJ2-6,CASSLAWNSGANVLTF,TGTGCCAGCAGCTTAGCATGGAACTCTGGGGCCAACGTCCTGACTTTC
TRBD1,TRBV5-6,NA,TRBJ2-1,CASSSTGGNNEQFF,TGTGCCAGCAGCTCGACAGGGGGGAACAATGAGCAGTTCTTC
TRBD1,TRBV9,NA,TRBJ2-5,CASSVVGGTGVSETQYF,TGTGCCAGCAGCGTAGTAGGCGGTACAGGGGTTTCGGAGACCCAGTACTTC
NA,TRBV7-8,NA,TRBJ1-5,CASSLGRWGNQPQHF,TGTGCCAGCAGCTTAGGCCGTTGGGGCAATCAGCCCCAGCATTTT
NA,TRBV19,NA,TRBJ2-3,CASSLAPQGGTDTQYF,TGTGCCAGTAGTCTTGCCCCCCAGGGGGGGACAGATACGCAGTATTTT
NA,TRBV5-6,NA,TRBJ1-6,CASSAPGLYSPLHF,TGTGCCAGCAGCGCTCCGGGCCTGTACTCACCCCTCCACTTT
NA,TRBV5-6,NA,TRBJ2-2,CASSWGTAGELFF,TGTGCCAGCAGCTGGGGGACGGCCGGGGAGCTGTTTTTT
NA,TRBV5-1,few,TRBJ1-2,CASSSARGSYGYTF,TGCGCCAGCAGCTCGGCCAGGGGATCTTATGGCTACACCTTC
NA,TRBV5-1,NA,TRBJ2-3,CASTSMGAADTQYF,TGCGCCAGCACTTCGATGGGGGCGGCAGATACGCAGTATTTT
TRBD1,TRBV6-5,NA,TRBJ1-1,CASSLKTGRTEAFF,TGTGCCAGCAGTCTGAAGACAGGGAGGACTGAAGCTTTCTTT
TRBD2,TRBV5-6,once,TRBJ2-1,CASTVTSGGGSEQFF,TGTGCCAGCACCGTAACTAGCGGGGGGGGCAGTGAGCAGTTCTTC
TRBD1,TRBV7-2,NA,TRBJ1-2,CASSYVDRRYGYTF,TGTGCCAGCAGCTATGTGGACAGGCGATATGGCTACACCTTC
TRBD1,TRBV18,NA,TRBJ1-6,CASSPLGQFGGRTGHSPLHF,TGTGCCAGCTCACCTCTCGGTCAGTTTGGGGGAAGGACAGGGCACTCACCCCTCCACTTT
NA,TRBV5-6,NA,TRBJ1-1,CASSQKVWGQGTEAFF,TGTGCCAGCAGCCAGAAGGTCTGGGGGCAGGGCACTGAAGCTTTCTTT
TRBD1,TRBV5-6,NA,TRBJ2-3,CASSLLGGQGGRDTQYF,TGTGCCAGCAGCCTGCTCGGAGGACAGGGAGGAAGAGATACGCAGTATTTT
NA,TRBV7-6,NA,TRBJ2-2,CASSLEVNTGELFF,TGTGCCAGCAGCTTAGAGGTCAACACCGGGGAGCTGTTTTTT
TRBD2,TRBV4-2,once,TRBJ2-1,CASSQTSGASYNEQFF,TGTGCCAGCAGCCAAACTAGCGGGGCATCCTACAATGAGCAGTTCTTC
NA,TRBV7-9,once,TRBJ1-1,CASSLVPLSTEAFF,TGTGCCAGCAGCTTAGTTCCCTTGAGCACTGAAGCTTTCTTT
NA,TRBV15,NA,TRBJ1-4,CATSRGGLGMNEKLFF,TGTGCCACCAGCAGAGGGGGGTTGGGTATGAATGAAAAACTGTTTTTT
TRBD1,TRBV5-4,NA,TRBJ2-5,CASSLWGTGAETQYF,TGTGCCAGCAGCTTGTGGGGGACAGGGGCGGAGACCCAGTACTTC
TRBD1,TRBV19,NA,TRBJ2-5,CASSQGQGAMETQYF,TGTGCCAGTAGCCAGGGACAGGGGGCGATGGAGACCCAGTACTTC
NA,TRBV27,NA,TRBJ1-1,CASSLNPPKQGLREAFF,TGTGCCAGCAGTTTAAATCCCCCGAAACAGGGTTTGCGGGAAGCTTTCTTT
TRBD1,TRBV11-2,NA,TRBJ2-7,CASSLVGPWGRGHYEQYF,TGTGCCAGCAGCTTAGTGGGCCCTTGGGGCAGGGGGCATTACGAGCAGTACTTC
TRBD1,TRBV6-5,NA,TRBJ1-2,CASSYRGQGDYGYTF,TGTGCCAGCAGTTACAGGGGGCAGGGAGACTATGGCTACACCTTC
TRBD2,TRBV7-3,NA,TRBJ2-3,CASSFTSGGSSTQYF,TGTGCCAGCAGCTTTACTAGCGGGGGTTCCTCTACGCAGTATTTT
TRBD1,TRBV7-3,NA,TRBJ1-2,CASSLARGQGYTF,TGTGCCAGCAGCTTAGCCAGGGGGCAAGGCTACACCTTC
TRBD1,TRBV30,NA,TRBJ2-1,CAWSVRGQGSYNEQFF,TGTGCCTGGAGTGTCAGGGGACAGGGATCCTACAATGAGCAGTTCTTC
NA,TRBV7-8,NA,TRBJ2-5,CASNSEGYREQETQYF,TGTGCCAGCAACTCAGAAGGGTATAGAGAACAAGAGACCCAGTACTTC
NA,TRBV7-9,NA,TRBJ1-3,CASRPSGEGNTIYF,TGTGCCAGCAGGCCTTCCGGGGAGGGAAACACCATATATTTT
NA,TRBV5-1,once,TRBJ2-1,CASRNRASSYNEQFF,TGCGCCAGCAGGAACCGGGCCAGCTCCTACAATGAGCAGTTCTTC
NA,TRBV2,NA,TRBJ2-7,CASSVGWGPSYEQYF,TGTGCCAGCAGTGTTGGTTGGGGGCCCTCCTACGAGCAGTACTTC
TRBD2,TRBV5-6,NA,TRBJ2-3,CASSLVASGGTDTQYF,TGTGCCAGCAGCTTGGTAGCTAGCGGGGGGACAGATACGCAGTATTTT
NA,TRBV2,NA,TRBJ2-1,CASSEALTPEQFF,TGTGCCAGCAGTGAAGCGCTGACTCCTGAGCAGTTCTTC
TRBD1,TRBV15,NA,TRBJ2-1,CATTPTGANYNEQFF,TGTGCCACCACGCCCACAGGGGCCAACTACAATGAGCAGTTCTTC
TRBD2,TRBV4-1,once,TRBJ2-7,CASSQLPPLSGGWYEQYF,TGCGCCAGCAGCCAATTACCCCCGCTCAGCGGGGGGTGGTACGAGCAGTACTTC
NA,TRBV4-1,NA,TRBJ1-2,CASSHEGRQYGYTF,TGCGCCAGCAGCCATGAAGGGCGACAGTATGGCTACACCTTC
NA,TRBV5-6,NA,TRBJ2-3,CASSWGPTGSDTQYF,TGTGCCAGCAGCTGGGGGCCGACAGGCTCGGATACGCAGTATTTT
NA,TRBV2,NA,TRBJ2-5,CASKKGETQYF,TGTGCCAGCAAGAAAGGGGAGACCCAGTACTTC
TRBD1,TRBV5-1,NA,TRBJ2-2,CASSFRRQGAGTGELFF,TGCGCCAGCAGCTTCAGGCGACAGGGGGCCGGCACCGGGGAGCTGTTTTTT
NA,TRBV27,NA,TRBJ2-7,CASSGVFAGQTYEQYF,TGTGCCAGCAGTGGCGTCTTTGCGGGGCAAACCTACGAGCAGTACTTC
NA,TRBV2,NA,TRBJ1-1,CASSERGAIGTEAFF,TGTGCCAGCAGTGAAAGGGGGGCGATAGGAACTGAAGCTTTCTTT
TRBD2,TRBV7-6,NA,TRBJ2-5,CASSLGLAGDSYQETQYF,TGTGCCAGCAGCTTGGGACTAGCGGGGGACTCGTACCAAGAGACCCAGTACTTC
NA,TRBV15,NA,TRBJ1-3,CATSSGGTGNTIYF,TGTGCCACCAGCAGTGGAGGGACTGGAAACACCATATATTTT
TRBD1,TRBV7-2,once,TRBJ1-2,CASSLEMGQSYGYTF,TGTGCCAGCAGCTTAGAGATGGGACAGTCCTATGGCTACACCTTC
TRBD1,TRBV6-5,NA,TRBJ2-3,CASSMGQGASDTQYF,TGTGCCAGCAGTATGGGACAGGGGGCCTCAGATACGCAGTATTTT
TRBD1,TRBV5-1,NA,TRBJ2-2,CASRGQANTGELFF,TGCGCCAGCAGAGGACAGGCGAACACCGGGGAGCTGTTTTTT